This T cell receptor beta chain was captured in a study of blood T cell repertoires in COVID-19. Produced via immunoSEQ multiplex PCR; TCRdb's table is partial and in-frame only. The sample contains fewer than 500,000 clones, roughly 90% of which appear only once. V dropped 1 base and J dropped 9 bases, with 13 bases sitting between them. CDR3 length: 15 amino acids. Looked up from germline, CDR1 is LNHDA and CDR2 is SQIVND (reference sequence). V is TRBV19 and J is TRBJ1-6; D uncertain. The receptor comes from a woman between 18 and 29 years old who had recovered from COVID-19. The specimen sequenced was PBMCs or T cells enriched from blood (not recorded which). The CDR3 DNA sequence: TGTGCCAGTAGTATAGGAGTTCTCGGACTTTCACCCCTCCACTTT. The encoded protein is CASSIGVLGLSPLHF.